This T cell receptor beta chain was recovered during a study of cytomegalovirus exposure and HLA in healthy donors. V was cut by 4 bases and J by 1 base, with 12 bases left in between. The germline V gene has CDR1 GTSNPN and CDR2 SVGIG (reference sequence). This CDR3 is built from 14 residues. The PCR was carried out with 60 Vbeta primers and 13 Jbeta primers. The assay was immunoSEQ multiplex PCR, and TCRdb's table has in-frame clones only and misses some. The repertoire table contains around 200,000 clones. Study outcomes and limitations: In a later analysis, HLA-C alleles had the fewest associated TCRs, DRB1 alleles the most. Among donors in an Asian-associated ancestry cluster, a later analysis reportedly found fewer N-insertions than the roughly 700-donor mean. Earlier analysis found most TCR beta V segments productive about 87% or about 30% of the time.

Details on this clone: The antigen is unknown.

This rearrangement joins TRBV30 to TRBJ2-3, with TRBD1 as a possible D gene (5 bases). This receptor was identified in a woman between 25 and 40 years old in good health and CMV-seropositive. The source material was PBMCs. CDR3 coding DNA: TGTGCCTGGACCCTAAGGGGTGGCACAGATACGCAGTATTTT. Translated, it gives CAWTLRGGTDTQYF.